The clone carrying this T cell receptor (beta chain) came up a few times. This entry is derived from a study of blood T cell repertoires in COVID-19. Study context: Material from acute and convalescent COVID-19 was sourced from the United States, Italy and Spain. The analysed material was cDNA or gDNA that came from T cells, B-cell-depleted T cells, or PBMCs.

As handled by the study authors: Amplification from reference gene primers served as the basis for estimated nucleated cell counts. Clones were read by immunoSEQ multiplex PCR, and TCRdb kept only the in-frame ones, dropping some. The V and J calls and clone size were taken over from that table, and D and trimming were inferred from the DNA. The profile shows 55,000 to 65,000 clones, 75% to 90% of them singletons. The CDR3 totals 14 residues. Germline CDR1 is GTSNPN and CDR2 is SVGIG (reference sequence). Between the trimmed V and J ends, which lost 4 bases and 6 bases, there was a span of 13 bases. The chain is built from TRBV30 and TRBJ1-6; D is perhaps TRBD1 (6 bases). This TCR was sampled from a human donor with acute or convalescent COVID-19. The donor label of this sample is uncertain. The sequenced material came from peripheral blood. In DNA form, the CDR3 reads TGTGCCTGGATAGGAGGACAGAGTAATTCACCCCTCCACTTT. Translated, it gives CAWIGGQSNSPLHF.